A single sample is the source of the 20 T cell receptor beta chains below, sequenced in a study of regulatory T cells in long-lasting Graves disease. Regarding time point: newly diagnosed GD, antithyroid drugs for less than 3 months. There was RNA extracted from PBMCs, and the TCR library was made from it. The authors built TCR beta libraries using iRepertoire HTBI primers and Arm-PCR of CDR3 regions. In TCRdb, the multiplex PCR reads were re-called with MiXCR into one record per CDR3 protein. The sample has 450,000 to 650,000 distinct CDR3 sequences, about 16% seen once; the top ten hold about 25%. These data were also reused for a study on T cells in Graves' hyperthyroidism and ophthalmopathy.

This specimen consisted of peripheral blood mononuclear cells (PBMCs), obtained at new diagnosis, from a patient treated with antithyroid drugs. The receptors come from a woman between 40 and 65 years old with Graves disease.

This clonotype occurred many times. The chain joins TRBV6-5 to TRBJ1-1, with a possible D match to TRBD1 (5 bases). The CDR3 totals 15 residues. Trimming left V 2 bases short and J 1 base short, with 11 bases between. Germline CDR1 MNHEY, CDR2 SVGAGI. CDR3 coding DNA: TGTGCCAGCAGTTACCCCCCAGGGACGAACACTGAAGCTTTCTTT. As protein: CASSYPPGTNTEAFF.

This clonotype has at least ten counts. The genes are TRBV3-1 and TRBJ1-5; 7 nucleotides match TRBD1. V was clipped by 0 bases and J by 7 bases; unmatched bases: 9. The CDR3 covers 16 residues. Germline V gene sequence: CDR1 LGHDT, CDR2 YNNKEL (reference sequence). CDR3 nucleotides: TGTGCCAGCAGCCAAGATGGGGCAGGGGGTGGACAGCCCCAGCATTTT. Translating it yields CASSQDGAGGGQPQHF.

Many counts were recorded for this clonotype. This chain connects TRBV20-1 to TRBJ1-1; the D is unclear. Per the germline V gene, CDR1 is DFQATT and CDR2 is SNEGSKA (reference sequence). The V end lost 1 base, the J end lost 5 bases, and 20 bases lay between the germline ends. The CDR3 totals 16 residues. CDR3 residues: CSARGWSAEGVTEAFF. Here the CDR3 DNA reads TGCAGTGCTAGAGGCTGGAGCGCGGAGGGCGTGACTGAAGCTTTCTTT.

The chain employs TRBV9 and TRBJ1-6, with D hard to call. This CDR3 has 13 residues. Trimming pared 0 bases from V and 8 bases from J, leaving 6 bases between. CDR1 SGDLS and CDR2 YYNGEE come from the germline V gene. Here the CDR3 reads CASSVVTDSPLHF. The CDR3 nucleotides are TGTGCCAGCAGCGTAGTGACGGATTCACCCCTCCACTTT.

There are many counts of this clonotype. This chain uses TRBV3-1 with TRBJ2-5, with 9 bases matching TRBD1. The V gene's germline CDR1 is LGHDT and CDR2 YNNKEL (reference sequence). The CDR3 consists of 14 residues. Unmatched junction bases numbered 6, after V lost 5 bases and J lost 5 bases. The CDR3 sequence is CASSKSGQGETQYF. The CDR3 DNA reads as TGTGCCAGCAGCAAAAGTGGACAGGGGGAGACCCAGTACTTC.

This chain connects TRBV9 to TRBJ2-7; 9 bases line up with TRBD1. J gave up 7 bases and V 2 bases, and 10 bases lay outside the gene matches. CDR1 is SGDLS and CDR2 is YYNGEE in the germline V gene. This CDR3 contains 15 residues. The CDR3, as DNA: TGTGCCAGCAGCGTCGGGACAGGGAGAACGGGAGAGCAGTACTTC. Amino acids: CASSVGTGRTGEQYF.

A few counts support this clonotype. The genes are TRBV20-1 and TRBJ2-7; D perhaps matches TRBD1 (6 bases). Per germline, CDR1 DFQATT and CDR2 SNEGSKA (reference sequence). The CDR3 spans 13 residues. The ends were cut back, 1 base at V and 2 bases at J, with 9 bases in the middle. The CDR3 is CSARAGAAYEQYF. CDR3 nucleotide sequence: TGCAGTGCTAGAGCAGGGGCGGCCTACGAGCAGTACTTC.

Ten or more counts support this clonotype. V usage is TRBV9 and J usage is TRBJ2-5; 11 bases fit TRBD2. The CDR3 has 16 residues. The V segment lost 0 bases and the J segment 9 bases; nucleotides outside the gene matches: 10. Per germline, CDR1 SGDLS and CDR2 YYNGEE. The CDR3 DNA follows: TGTGCCAGCAGCGTAGCCGGTAGCGGGGGGGCGATGCCCCAGTACTTC. Amino acid sequence: CASSVAGSGGAMPQYF.

This clonotype was picked up a small number of times. This chain joins TRBV5-4 and TRBJ2-7, with 12 bases aligning to TRBD2. The J segment lost 4 bases and the V segment lost 2 bases, leaving 16 bases of the junction unmatched. CDR1 is SGHNT, CDR2 YYREEE, per germline (reference sequence). The CDR3 totals 19 residues. CDR3 residues: CASSFTTSGGPVFWYEQYF. CDR3 in DNA: TGTGCCAGCAGCTTTACCACTAGCGGGGGGCCAGTTTTTTGGTACGAGCAGTACTTC.

This clonotype was recorded many times. The rearrangement uses TRBV11-2 and TRBJ2-2; no clear D. V was clipped by 0 bases and J by 6 bases, with 5 bases between them. Germline CDR1 and CDR2: SGHAT and FQNNGV. The CDR3 length is 13 residues. The CDR3 spells CASSLETSGELFF. CDR3 DNA sequence: TGTGCCAGCAGCTTAGAAACGTCCGGGGAGCTGTTTTTT.

The sample holds many counts of this clonotype. The V call is TRBV27, the J call TRBJ2-7; no definite D call. Looked up from germline, CDR1 is MNHEY and CDR2 is SMNVEV (reference sequence). There are 16 residues in the CDR3. Trimming took 3 bases from V and 2 from J, leaving 17 bases between them. The CDR3 sequence: CASSFAVRARTYEQYF. CDR3 in DNA: TGTGCCAGCAGTTTTGCGGTCCGGGCGAGAACCTACGAGCAGTACTTC.

This chain uses TRBV6-2 or TRBV6-3 with TRBJ1-5, with D possibly TRBD1 on 5 matching bases. Germline-derived CDR1 and CDR2 are MNHEY and SVGEGT. The CDR3 covers 13 residues. Trimming cost V 3 bases and J 5 bases, with 8 bases left between them. CDR3 DNA sequence: TGTGCCAGCAGTTATGAGGGGTATCAGCCCCAGCATTTT. Protein product: CASSYEGYQPQHF.

The sample holds many counts of this clonotype. This chain uses TRBV28 with TRBJ1-1, with D possibly being TRBD1 (5 bases). Germline V CDR1 and CDR2: MDHEN, SYDVKM. V shed 8 bases and J shed 6 bases, with 19 bases lying between them. The CDR3 contains 14 residues. This CDR3 reads CASLPVGENPEAFF. The CDR3 DNA reads TGTGCCAGCCTTCCGGTGGGGGAGAATCCTGAAGCTTTCTTT.

A few counts support this clonotype. The chain recombines TRBV10-3 with TRBJ1-4; the match to TRBD1 covers 8 bases. V was pared by 8 bases and J by 8 bases, with 1 base of the junction left unmatched. Germline-derived CDR1 and CDR2 are ENHRY and SYGVKD. This CDR3 is built from 11 residues. The chain's CDR3 is CAIGDREKLFF. CDR3 nucleotides: TGTGCCATCGGGGACAGGGAAAAACTGTTTTTT.

Details on this clonotype: This likely came from a read error, as a far larger clone is one base away. The chain recombines TRBV20-1 with TRBJ2-7; a possible D gene is TRBD2 (7 bases). Trimming stripped 5 bases from V and 7 bases from J, with 21 bases between. Looked up from germline, CDR1 is DFQATT and CDR2 is SNEGSKA (reference sequence). This CDR3 has 14 amino acids. The DNA of the CDR3 is TGCAGTGCTGGAGGGAGGGGGGGTTCGAATGAGCAGTACTTC. This encodes CSAGGRGGSNEQYF.

This clonotype was seen many times. CDR3 in DNA: TGTGCCAGCAGTTTTGGACTAGCGGGGGGGAAAAAGACCCAGTACTTC. It is translated as CASSFGLAGGKKTQYF. The chain carries TRBV12-3 or TRBV12-4 and TRBJ2-5; 15 bases align to TRBD2. The ends lost 3 bases at V and 6 bases at J; junction bases unmatched: 5. The CDR3 runs 16 residues.

This clonotype has more than one count but fewer than ten. The chain carries TRBV5-1 and TRBJ2-3; D remains ambiguous. Germline CDR1 SGHRS, CDR2 YFSETQ. The CDR3 consists of 13 residues. Deletions cut 0 bases from V and 5 bases from J, with 7 bases between. CDR3 sequence: CASSLDTQDTQYF. The DNA of the CDR3 is TGCGCCAGCAGCTTGGATACTCAAGATACGCAGTATTTT.

This clonotype occurred a few times. V and J are TRBV5-1 and TRBJ1-2; D ambiguous. Germline values: CDR1 SGHRS, CDR2 YFSETQ. CDR3 length equals 14 residues. V was cut by 5 bases and J by 1 base, with 12 bases left in between. The CDR3 sequence is CASRPTEINYGYTF. CDR3 nucleotide sequence: TGCGCCAGCAGACCTACCGAAATTAACTATGGCTACACCTTC. The whole variable domain, filled in from reference TRBV5-1 and TRBJ1-2, reads KAGVTQTPRYLIKTRGQQVTLSCSPISGHRSVSWYQQTPGQGLQFLFEYFSETQRNKGNFPGRFSGRQFSNSRSEMNVSTLELGDSALYLCASRPTEINYGYTFGSGTRLTVV.

This clonotype was found many times. Here the CDR3 reads CASSLNPGRDSEQFF. As DNA, the CDR3 is TGTGCCAGCAGCTTAAATCCAGGGCGAGACAGTGAGCAGTTCTTC. The chain is built from TRBV7-9 and TRBJ2-1; possible D gene TRBD1, 5 bases. Germline lookup yields CDR1 SEHNR and CDR2 FQNEAQ (reference sequence). With 2 bases removed from V and 9 bases from J, the gap between germline ends came to 17 bases. This CDR3 is built from 15 residues.

The chain carries TRBV5-5 and TRBJ1-4, with unresolved D. The CDR3 consists of 14 residues. Germline V gene lookup returns CDR1 SGHKS and CDR2 YYEKEE (reference sequence). V was trimmed by 8 bases and J by 4 bases, leaving 15 bases between them. The CDR3 DNA reads TGTGCCAGTAAAATAGGGTTCGGTAATGAAAAACTGTTTTTT. Amino acids: CASKIGFGNEKLFF.